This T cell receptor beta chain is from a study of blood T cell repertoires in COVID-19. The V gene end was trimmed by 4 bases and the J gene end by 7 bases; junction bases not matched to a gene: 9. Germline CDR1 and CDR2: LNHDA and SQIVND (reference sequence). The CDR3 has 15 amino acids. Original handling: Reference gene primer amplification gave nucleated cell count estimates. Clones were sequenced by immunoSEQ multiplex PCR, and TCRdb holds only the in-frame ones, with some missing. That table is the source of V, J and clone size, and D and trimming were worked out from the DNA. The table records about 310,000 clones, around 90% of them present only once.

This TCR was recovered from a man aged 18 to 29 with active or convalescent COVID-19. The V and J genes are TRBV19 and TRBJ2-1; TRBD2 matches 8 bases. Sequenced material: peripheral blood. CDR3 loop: CASSRVSGNSNEQFF. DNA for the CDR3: TGTGCCAGTAGTAGGGTTAGCGGGAATTCAAATGAGCAGTTCTTC.